These 22 T cell receptor beta chains were all obtained from the same sample, sequenced in a study of blood T cell repertoires in COVID-19. Generated by immunoSEQ multiplex PCR, the TCRdb table keeps only in-frame clones and is missing some. The sample records 350,000 to 400,000 clones, around nine tenths being singletons. Sequencing used PBMCs or T cells enriched from blood (not recorded which). The source is a woman younger than 30 who had recovered from COVID-19.

The CDR3 is CASSLDSASGQPQHF. In DNA form, the CDR3 reads TGTGCCAGCAGCTTAGATTCGGCCAGCGGTCAGCCCCAGCATTTT. The genes are TRBV11-2 and TRBJ1-5; D not resolved. Germline CDR1 is SGHAT and CDR2 is FQNNGV. The germline V and J ends were trimmed by 0 bases and 6 bases, with 12 bases remaining between them. CDR3 size: 15 residues.

This chain connects TRBV9 to TRBJ1-1, with 8 nucleotides matching TRBD1. Looked up from germline, CDR1 is SGDLS and CDR2 is YYNGEE. The J segment lost 1 base and the V segment lost 3 bases, leaving 8 bases of the junction unmatched. The CDR3 is 16 amino acids. The CDR3 here is CASSATRGRENTEAFF. Written as DNA, the CDR3 is TGTGCCAGCAGCGCTACCAGGGGGCGCGAGAACACTGAAGCTTTCTTT.

This rearrangement joins TRBV3-1 (or the pseudogene TRBV3-2) to TRBJ1-6, with no clear D. This CDR3 is 15 amino acids long. Germline V lookup: CDR1 LGHDT, CDR2 YNNKEL (reference sequence). V was trimmed by 1 base and J by 10 bases, leaving 14 bases between them. CDR3 region: CASSQAAAGNSPLHF. The DNA of the CDR3 is TGTGCCAGCAGCCAAGCTGCCGCGGGGAACTCACCCCTCCACTTT.

The rearrangement links TRBV6-1 to TRBJ2-7; 9 bases map to TRBD2. This CDR3 contains 16 residues. CDR1 and CDR2 from the germline V gene are MNHNS and SASEGT. J was trimmed by 5 bases and V by 1 base; bases with no gene match: 9. CDR3 nucleotides: TGTGCCAGCAGTGAAGTAGCTAGCGGGGAGGTGGACGAGCAGTACTTC. Its translation is CASSEVASGEVDEQYF.

Written as DNA, the CDR3 is TGTGCCATCAGTGAACCGGACAGGGGAGATGGGGAGACCCAGTACTTC. Translation: CAISEPDRGDGETQYF. The chain uses TRBV10-3 and TRBJ2-5; 9 bases line up with TRBD1. Losses at the gene ends were 3 bases for V and 5 bases for J; bases not matched to a gene: 10. CDR1 and CDR2 from the germline V gene are ENHRY and SYGVKD. This CDR3 comprises 16 residues.

This chain uses TRBV3-1 (or the pseudogene TRBV3-2) with TRBJ1-4, with D possibly matching TRBD1 (6 bases). Deletions cut 1 base from V and 8 bases from J, with 14 bases between. This CDR3 spans 15 amino acids. CDR1 and CDR2 (germline): LGHDT, YNNKEL (reference sequence). CDR3 in amino acids: CASSQATGSEEKLFF. CDR3 bases: TGTGCCAGCAGCCAAGCGACAGGTTCTGAGGAAAAACTGTTTTTT.

This sequence joins TRBV7-2 and TRBJ1-2, with 8 bases aligning to TRBD1. Looked up from germline, CDR1 is SGHTA and CDR2 is FQGNSA. Trimming cost V 1 base and J 3 bases; bases outside gene matches: 4. The CDR3 has 15 residues. The CDR3: CASSLGAGGHYGYTF. The CDR3 nucleotides read TGTGCCAGCAGCTTAGGGGCAGGGGGCCACTATGGCTACACCTTC.

The CDR3 is CASSLRGTGELFF. The CDR3 nucleotides are TGTGCCAGCAGCTTAAGGGGCACCGGGGAGCTGTTTTTT. V usage is TRBV7-9 and J usage is TRBJ2-2; weak D call: TRBD1 (5 bases). V lost 2 bases to trimming and J lost 4 bases, with 5 bases between them. This CDR3 has 13 residues. Looked up from germline, CDR1 is SEHNR and CDR2 is FQNEAQ (reference sequence).

This clone was detected only a few times. The chain is built from TRBV5-1 and TRBJ2-7, with D possibly matching TRBD2 (6 bases). Germline-derived CDR1 and CDR2 are SGHRS and YFSETQ. This CDR3 spans 14 amino acids. The V and J ends lost 0 bases and 6 bases respectively, with 13 bases between them. Here the CDR3 DNA reads TGCGCCAGCAGCTTGGGGGGCGAGACTAGCGAGCAGTACTTC. This gives the protein CASSLGGETSEQYF.

This clone was recorded only once. V is TRBV27 and J is TRBJ2-7, with TRBD1 identical over 7 bases. V was clipped by 8 bases and J by 5 bases; unmatched bases: 9. Per the germline V gene, CDR1 is MNHEY and CDR2 is SMNVEV (reference sequence). The CDR3 spans 13 residues. The CDR3 bases are TGTGCCAGCCTTTCGACAGGGACCCACGAGCAGTACTTC. Amino acids: CASLSTGTHEQYF.

The CDR3 region is CASMGQPEQYF. The CDR3 DNA is TGTGCCAGCATGGGACAGCCCGAGCAGTACTTC. The V call is TRBV28, the J call TRBJ2-7; 7 nucleotides align to TRBD1. Per the germline V gene, CDR1 is MDHEN and CDR2 is SYDVKM. The ends lost 7 bases at V and 6 bases at J; junction bases unmatched: 3. This CDR3 has 11 residues.

V and J are TRBV15 and TRBJ1-6; 7 positions agree with TRBD1. The length of the CDR3 is 17 residues. The germline gives CDR1 LNHNV, CDR2 YYDKDF (reference sequence). V was clipped by 5 bases and J by 3 bases; unmatched bases: 10. The CDR3 here is CATSPPRGTVYNSPLHF. DNA for the CDR3: TGTGCCACCAGCCCACCTCGAGGGACAGTCTATAATTCACCCCTCCACTTT.

In its sample, this clone was seen once. The chain joins TRBV3-1 (or the pseudogene TRBV3-2) to TRBJ2-2; D remains ambiguous. This CDR3 region has 15 residues. CDR1 and CDR2 from the germline V gene are LGHDT and YNNKEL (reference sequence). V dropped 1 base and J dropped 4 bases, with 10 bases sitting between them. The CDR3, as DNA: TGTGCCAGCAGCCAAGTAAATGGGCGCACCGGGGAGCTGTTTTTT. The encoded protein is CASSQVNGRTGELFF.

This chain links TRBV4-2 with TRBJ2-2; D possibly corresponds to TRBD2 (6 bases). The CDR3 runs to 17 residues. The germline V gene encodes CDR1 LGHNA and CDR2 YNFKEQ. With 0 bases removed from V and 0 bases from J, the gap between germline ends came to 11 bases. The CDR3 DNA reads TGTGCCAGCAGCCAAGATTGGGGGGACTCGAACACCGGGGAGCTGTTTTTT. Protein product: CASSQDWGDSNTGELFF.

This sequence joins TRBV6-5 and TRBJ2-7; 9 bases align to TRBD1. Germline trimming cut 2 bases from V and 5 bases from J; bases unmatched to any gene: 4. The CDR3 has 14 amino acids. Germline values: CDR1 MNHEY, CDR2 SVGAGI. The CDR3 reads CASSYRDREDEQYF. The CDR3 nucleotides are TGTGCCAGCAGTTACAGGGACAGGGAAGACGAGCAGTACTTC.

This chain links TRBV5-4 with TRBJ2-1; TRBD2 is a possible D gene (7 bases). Germline CDR1 SGHNT, CDR2 YYREEE (reference sequence). The CDR3 extends over 15 amino acids. Trimming removed 4 bases from V and 4 bases from J, with 15 bases in between. CDR3 region: CASSRPRGAYNEQFF. CDR3 nucleotide sequence: TGTGCCAGCAGCCGTCCCCGGGGGGCTTACAATGAGCAGTTCTTC.

The genes are TRBV5-1 and TRBJ1-6; 8 bases match TRBD1. V lost 4 bases, J lost 8 bases, and 5 bases stayed unmatched. Germline CDR1 and CDR2: SGHRS and YFSETQ. The CDR3 is 14 amino acids. The CDR3 nucleotides read TGCGCCAGCAGCCGTGCACAGGGGGATTCACCCCTCCACTTT. Translation: CASSRAQGDSPLHF.

The chain uses TRBV2 and TRBJ1-2; D unclear. Deletions cut 4 bases from V and 8 bases from J, with 14 bases between. The CDR3 covers 13 residues. The V gene's germline CDR1 is SNHLY and CDR2 FYNNEI. The CDR3 DNA reads as TGTGCCAGCAGTGTAAACCCATGGGAGGGCTACACCTTC. Translation: CASSVNPWEGYTF.

The rearrangement uses TRBV7-9 and TRBJ2-3, with TRBD2 identical over 8 bases. Germline CDR1 and CDR2: SEHNR and FQNEAQ (reference sequence). This CDR3 is 19 amino acids long. J was trimmed by 2 bases and V by 5 bases; bases with no gene match: 18. The CDR3 bases are TGTGCCAGCAGCCCCCAGGGGAGCGGGGGTCGTCCTTACACAGATACGCAGTATTTT. Protein product: CASSPQGSGGRPYTDTQYF. Combining the CDR3 with reference TRBV7-9 and TRBJ2-3 gives the whole variable domain DTGVSQNPRHKITKRGQNVTFRCDPISEHNRLYWYRQTLGQGPEFLTYFQNEAQLEKSRLLSDRFSAERPKGSFSTLEIQRTEQGDSAMYLCASSPQGSGGRPYTDTQYFGPGTRLTVL.

The genes are TRBV7-3 and TRBJ2-1; TRBD1 aligns across 12 bases. J gave up 4 bases and V 4 bases, and 11 bases lay outside the gene matches. The CDR3 extends over 18 amino acids. Germline values: CDR1 SGHTA, CDR2 FQGTGA. DNA of the CDR3: TGTGCCAGCAGCTCGGGACAGGGGGCAGTTAGGGGATACAATGAGCAGTTCTTC. Protein sequence: CASSSGQGAVRGYNEQFF.

This chain connects TRBV24-1 to TRBJ2-3; TRBD1 might be the D (6 bases). The CDR3 sequence is 16 residues long. Trimming shortened V by 9 bases and J by 2 bases, and 20 bases separated the two germline ends. Germline V CDR1 and CDR2: KGHDR, SFDVKD. In DNA, the CDR3 is TGTGCCACCGGCTACCGGGACACCCCACACACAGATACGCAGTATTTT. Translation: CATGYRDTPHTDTQYF.

V is TRBV7-3 and J is TRBJ1-2; 11 bases fit TRBD1. The CDR3 length is 15 residues. The V segment lost 5 bases and the J segment 5 bases; nucleotides outside the gene matches: 7. Germline V gene sequence: CDR1 SGHTA, CDR2 FQGTGA. CDR3 in amino acids: CASSAPGQGVYGYTF. DNA for the CDR3: TGTGCCAGCAGCGCACCGGGACAGGGGGTGTATGGCTACACCTTC.